This T cell receptor beta chain was sequenced during a study of monozygotic twins with inflammatory bowel disease. Study-level points and caveats: The co-twins with IBD showed lower TCRbeta diversity (inverse Simpson) than their healthy siblings. No difference in repertoire similarity was seen between concordant and discordant twins, possibly because power was limited.

Points on this clonotype: Antigen unknown.

Every TCR library used around 3,400 ng of total RNA. cDNA encoding TCRalpha and TCRbeta underwent two nested PCRs of roughly 15 and 9 cycles, each of which was followed by bead purification. TCRdb reprocessed the 5' RACE reads, with one entry per CDR3 protein and no DNA. Its table lists some 150,000 distinct CDR3 sequences. The CDR3 is made up of 15 amino acids. Germline CDR1 SGHTA, CDR2 FQGTGA. The sequenced sample consisted of blood. The clonotype comes from a human donor with ulcerative colitis or Crohn's disease, or a healthy co-twin of an affected twin (not recorded which). This chain uses TRBV7-3 with TRBJ1-1. The CDR3 reads CASSLGSGSNTEAFF.